This TCR beta chain was observed in a study of spatial heterogeneity in lung cancer. About the research overall: Averaged across combinations, each unique TCR and UMI pairing appeared more than ten times in raw reads, which were uncorrected.

A note on this clonotype: No antigen is known for it.

General study results and limits: In tumors, expanded intratumoral alpha and beta TCR counts tracked mutation counts.

Each molecule of TCR cDNA was tagged with one unique molecular identifier. TCRdb redid the calling of the 5' RACE reads with MiXCR, one entry per CDR3 protein. The sample holds 25,000 to 30,000 distinct CDR3 sequences, roughly 6.6% seen once. Stated time point: sample taken at primary tumor resection. TCRs were sequenced from unsorted whole RNA of tumor, nontumor lung or PBMC. This TCR was recovered from a male donor with early-stage non-small cell lung cancer. The specimen comprised lung tumor tissue, sampled at surgery.

The CDR3 loop is CASSLRSGYSPLHF. The CDR3 region has the DNA TGTGCCAGCAGCTTACGGTCGGGATATTCACCCCTCCACTTT. J is TRBJ1-6 and V is TRBV7-6; D is ambiguous. Trimming shortened V by 2 bases and J by 8 bases, and 10 bases separated the two germline ends. Germline values: CDR1 SGHVS, CDR2 FNYEAQ. This CDR3 has 14 residues.